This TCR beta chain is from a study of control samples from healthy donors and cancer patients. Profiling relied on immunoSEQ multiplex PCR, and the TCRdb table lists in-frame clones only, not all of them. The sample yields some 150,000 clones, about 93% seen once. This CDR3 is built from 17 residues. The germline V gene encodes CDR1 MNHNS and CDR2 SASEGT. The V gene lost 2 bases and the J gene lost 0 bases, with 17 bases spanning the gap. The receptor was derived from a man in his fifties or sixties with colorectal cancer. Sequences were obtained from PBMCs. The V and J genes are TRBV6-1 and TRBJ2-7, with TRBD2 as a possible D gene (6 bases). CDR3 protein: CASSEILAGTVSYEQYF. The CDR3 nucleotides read TGTGCCAGCAGTGAAATCTTGGCGGGGACCGTCTCCTACGAGCAGTACTTC.